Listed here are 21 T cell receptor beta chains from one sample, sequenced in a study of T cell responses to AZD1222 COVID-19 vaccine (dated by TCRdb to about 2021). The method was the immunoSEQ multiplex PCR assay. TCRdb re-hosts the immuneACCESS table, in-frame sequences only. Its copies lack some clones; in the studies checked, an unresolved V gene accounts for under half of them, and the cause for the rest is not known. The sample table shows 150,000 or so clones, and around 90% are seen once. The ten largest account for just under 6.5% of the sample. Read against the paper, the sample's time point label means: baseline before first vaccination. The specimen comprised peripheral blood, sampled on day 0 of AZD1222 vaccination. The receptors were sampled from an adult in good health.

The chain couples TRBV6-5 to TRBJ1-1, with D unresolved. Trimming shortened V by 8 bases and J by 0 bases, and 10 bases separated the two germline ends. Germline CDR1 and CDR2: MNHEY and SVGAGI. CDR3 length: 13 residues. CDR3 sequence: CASGISVNTEAFF. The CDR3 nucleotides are TGTGCCAGCGGGATTTCAGTGAACACTGAAGCTTTCTTT.

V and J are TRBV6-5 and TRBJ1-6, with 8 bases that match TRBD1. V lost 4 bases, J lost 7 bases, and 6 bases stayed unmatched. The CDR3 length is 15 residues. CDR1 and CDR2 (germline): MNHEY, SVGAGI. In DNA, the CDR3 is TGTGCCAGCAGTTCCCGGGACAGGACAAATTCACCCCTCCACTTT. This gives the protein CASSSRDRTNSPLHF.

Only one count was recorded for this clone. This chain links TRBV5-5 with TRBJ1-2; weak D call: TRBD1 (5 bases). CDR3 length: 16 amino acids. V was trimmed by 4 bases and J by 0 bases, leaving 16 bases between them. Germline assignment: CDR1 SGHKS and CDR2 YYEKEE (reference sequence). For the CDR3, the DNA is TGTGCCAGCAGCCTAACGGCAGGGAAGGCTAACTATGGCTACACCTTC. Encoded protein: CASSLTAGKANYGYTF. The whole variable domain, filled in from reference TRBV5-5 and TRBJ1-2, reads DAGVTQSPTHLIKTRGQQVTLRCSPISGHKSVSWYQQVLGQGPQFIFQYYEKEERGRGNFPDRFSARQFPNYSSELNVNALLLGDSALYLCASSLTAGKANYGYTFGSGTRLTVV.

CDR3 in DNA: TGTGCCAGCTCACCGGGACAGGTCTCTGGAAACACCATATATTTT. Protein sequence: CASSPGQVSGNTIYF. The V gene is TRBV18, the J gene TRBJ1-3; 8 nucleotides match TRBD1. Germline V gene lookup returns CDR1 KGHSH and CDR2 LQKENI. V lost 3 bases and J lost 0; bases outside the gene matches: 1. This CDR3 comprises 15 residues.

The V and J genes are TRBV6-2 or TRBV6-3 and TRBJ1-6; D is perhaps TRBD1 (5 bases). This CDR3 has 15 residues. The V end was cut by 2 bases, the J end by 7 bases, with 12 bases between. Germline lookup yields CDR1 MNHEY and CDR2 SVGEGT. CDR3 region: CASSYRAGMNSPLHF. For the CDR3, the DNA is TGTGCCAGCAGTTACAGGGCAGGGATGAATTCACCCCTCCACTTT.

For the CDR3, the DNA is TGTGCCAGCAGCCCGCCGGAGTCGCTCAACACTGAAGCTTTCTTT. Translated, it gives CASSPPESLNTEAFF. V usage is TRBV7-3 and J usage is TRBJ1-1; D is uncertain. Trimming cost V 5 bases and J 2 bases, with 15 bases left between them. This CDR3 comprises 15 residues. From germline, CDR1 is SGHTA and CDR2 FQGTGA.

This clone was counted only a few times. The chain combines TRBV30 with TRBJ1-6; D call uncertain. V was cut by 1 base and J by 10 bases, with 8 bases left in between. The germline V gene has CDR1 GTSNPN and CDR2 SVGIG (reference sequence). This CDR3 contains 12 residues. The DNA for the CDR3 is TGTGCCTGGAGTGGCATGGAGTCACCCCTCCACTTT. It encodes CAWSGMESPLHF.

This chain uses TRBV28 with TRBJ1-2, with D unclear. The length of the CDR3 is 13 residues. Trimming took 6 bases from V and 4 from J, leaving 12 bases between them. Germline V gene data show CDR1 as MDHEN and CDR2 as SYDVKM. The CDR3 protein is CASSSGISYGYTF. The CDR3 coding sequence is TGTGCCAGCAGCTCGGGGATCAGCTATGGCTACACCTTC.

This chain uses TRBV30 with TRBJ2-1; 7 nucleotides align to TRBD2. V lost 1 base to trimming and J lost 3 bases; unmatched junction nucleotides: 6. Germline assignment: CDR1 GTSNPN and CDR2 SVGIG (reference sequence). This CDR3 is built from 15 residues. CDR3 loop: CAWSDLGGNYNEQFF. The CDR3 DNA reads TGTGCCTGGAGTGATTTGGGGGGGAACTACAATGAGCAGTTCTTC.

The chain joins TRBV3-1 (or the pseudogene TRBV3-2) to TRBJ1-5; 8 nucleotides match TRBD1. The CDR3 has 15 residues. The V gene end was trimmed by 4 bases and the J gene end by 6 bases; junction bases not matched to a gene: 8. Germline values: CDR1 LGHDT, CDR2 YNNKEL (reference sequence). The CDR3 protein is CASSPSTGVGQPQHF. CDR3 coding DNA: TGTGCCAGCAGCCCCTCGACAGGGGTCGGTCAGCCCCAGCATTTT.

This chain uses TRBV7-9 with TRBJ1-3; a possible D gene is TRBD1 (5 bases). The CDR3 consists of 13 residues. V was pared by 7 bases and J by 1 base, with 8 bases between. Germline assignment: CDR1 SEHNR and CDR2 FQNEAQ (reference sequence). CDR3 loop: CASNPGSGNTIYF. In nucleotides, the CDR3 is TGTGCCAGCAACCCAGGGTCTGGAAACACCATATATTTT. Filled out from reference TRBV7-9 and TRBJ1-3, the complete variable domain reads DTGVSQNPRHKITKRGQNVTFRCDPISEHNRLYWYRQTLGQGPEFLTYFQNEAQLEKSRLLSDRFSAERPKGSFSTLEIQRTEQGDSAMYLCASNPGSGNTIYFGEGSWLTVV.

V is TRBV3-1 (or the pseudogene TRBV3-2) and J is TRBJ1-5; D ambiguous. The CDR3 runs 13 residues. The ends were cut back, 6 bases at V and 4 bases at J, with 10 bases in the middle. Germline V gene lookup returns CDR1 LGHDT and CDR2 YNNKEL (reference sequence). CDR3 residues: CASSQTGNQPQHF. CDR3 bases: TGTGCCAGCAGTCAAACGGGAAATCAGCCCCAGCATTTT.

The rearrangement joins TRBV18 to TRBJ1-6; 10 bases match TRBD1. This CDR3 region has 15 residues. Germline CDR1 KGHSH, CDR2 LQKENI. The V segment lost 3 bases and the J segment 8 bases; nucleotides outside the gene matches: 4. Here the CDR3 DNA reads TGTGCCAGCTCACCGCTGGGACAGGGGCATTCACCCCTCCACTTT. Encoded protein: CASSPLGQGHSPLHF.

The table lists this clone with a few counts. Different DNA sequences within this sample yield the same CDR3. The CDR3 reads CASSAGGTEAFF. Written as DNA, the CDR3 is TGTGCCAGCAGCGCAGGGGGCACTGAAGCTTTCTTT. This chain connects TRBV9 to TRBJ1-1; 7 bases are a match to TRBD1. Germline lookup yields CDR1 SGDLS and CDR2 YYNGEE. The ends lost 3 bases at V and 4 bases at J; junction bases unmatched: 0. The CDR3 runs 12 residues.

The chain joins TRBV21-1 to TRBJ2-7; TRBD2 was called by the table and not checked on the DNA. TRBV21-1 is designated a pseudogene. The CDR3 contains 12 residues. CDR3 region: CASRRRGLEQYF. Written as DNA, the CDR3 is TGTGCCAGCCGACGGCGGGGTCTGGAGCAGTACTTC.

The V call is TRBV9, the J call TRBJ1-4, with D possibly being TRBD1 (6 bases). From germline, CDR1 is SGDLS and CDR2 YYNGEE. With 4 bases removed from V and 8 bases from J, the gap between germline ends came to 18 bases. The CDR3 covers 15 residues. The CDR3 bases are TGTGCCAGCAGCCCACGCGGGGGCGGGGGAGAAAAACTGTTTTTT. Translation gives CASSPRGGGGEKLFF.

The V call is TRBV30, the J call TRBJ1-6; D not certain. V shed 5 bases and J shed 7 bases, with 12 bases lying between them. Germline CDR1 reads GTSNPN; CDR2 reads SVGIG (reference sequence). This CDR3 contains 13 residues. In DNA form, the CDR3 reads TGTGCCTGGGAGGACTGGGGAAATTCACCCCTCCACTTT. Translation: CAWEDWGNSPLHF.

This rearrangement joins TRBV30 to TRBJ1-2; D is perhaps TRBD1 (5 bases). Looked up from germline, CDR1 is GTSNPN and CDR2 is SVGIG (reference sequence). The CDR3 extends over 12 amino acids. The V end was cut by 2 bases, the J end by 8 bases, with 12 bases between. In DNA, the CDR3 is TGTGCCTGGAGTATTCGGGGACGCGGCTACACCTTC. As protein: CAWSIRGRGYTF.

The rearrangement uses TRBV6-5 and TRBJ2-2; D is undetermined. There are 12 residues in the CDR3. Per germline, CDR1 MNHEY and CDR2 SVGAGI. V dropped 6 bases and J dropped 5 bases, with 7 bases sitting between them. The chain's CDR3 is CASRIETGELFF. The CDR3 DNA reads TGTGCCAGCAGAATTGAAACCGGGGAGCTGTTTTTT.

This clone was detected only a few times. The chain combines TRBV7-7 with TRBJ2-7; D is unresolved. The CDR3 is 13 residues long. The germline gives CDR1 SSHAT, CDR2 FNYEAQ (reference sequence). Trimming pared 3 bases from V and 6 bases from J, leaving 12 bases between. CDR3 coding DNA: TGTGCCAGCAGCTTTACAGATTCAAGCGAGCAGTACTTC. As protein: CASSFTDSSEQYF. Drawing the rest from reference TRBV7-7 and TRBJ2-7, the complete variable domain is GAGVSQSPRYKVTKRGQDVTLRCDPISSHATLYWYQQALGQGPEFLTYFNYEAQPDKSGLPSDRFSAERPEGSISTLTIQRTEQRDSAMYRCASSFTDSSEQYFGPGTRLTVT.

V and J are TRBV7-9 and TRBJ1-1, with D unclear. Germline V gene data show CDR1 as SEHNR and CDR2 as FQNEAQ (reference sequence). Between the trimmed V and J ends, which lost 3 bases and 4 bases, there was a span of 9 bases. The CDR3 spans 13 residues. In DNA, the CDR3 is TGTGCCAGCAGCTTTGTGGGCAGCACTGAAGCTTTCTTT. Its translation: CASSFVGSTEAFF.